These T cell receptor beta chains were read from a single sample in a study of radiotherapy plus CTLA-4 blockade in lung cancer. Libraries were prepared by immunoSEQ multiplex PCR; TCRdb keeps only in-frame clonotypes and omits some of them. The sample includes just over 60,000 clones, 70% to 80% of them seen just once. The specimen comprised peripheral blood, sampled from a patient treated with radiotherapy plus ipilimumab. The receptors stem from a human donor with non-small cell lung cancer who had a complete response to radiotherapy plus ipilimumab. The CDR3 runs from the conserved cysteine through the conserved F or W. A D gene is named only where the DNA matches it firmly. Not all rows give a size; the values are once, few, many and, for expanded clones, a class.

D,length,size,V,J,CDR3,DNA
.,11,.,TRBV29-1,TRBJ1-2,CSVETGKGYTF,TGCAGCGTTGAAACAGGGAAAGGCTACACCTTC
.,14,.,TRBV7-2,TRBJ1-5,CASSLFGQKQPQHF,TGTGCCAGCAGCTTATTCGGGCAGAAACAGCCCCAGCATTTT
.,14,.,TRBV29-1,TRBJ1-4,CSVEGGDFNEKLFF,TGCAGCGTTGAGGGAGGAGACTTCAATGAAAAACTGTTTTTT
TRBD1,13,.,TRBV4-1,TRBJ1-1,CASSHDRVAEAFF,TGCGCCAGCAGCCACGACAGGGTCGCTGAAGCTTTCTTT
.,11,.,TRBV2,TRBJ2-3,CARTPGDTQYF,TGTGCCAGGACCCCGGGAGATACGCAGTATTTT
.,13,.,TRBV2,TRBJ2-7,CASSWDEGLEQYF,TGTGCCAGCAGCTGGGACGAGGGGCTCGAGCAGTACTTC
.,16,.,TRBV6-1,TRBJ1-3,CASSEGRTSSGNTIYF,TGTGCCAGCAGTGAGGGCAGGACCAGCTCTGGAAACACCATATATTTT
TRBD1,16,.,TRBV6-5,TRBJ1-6,CASSWADRVYNSPLHF,TGTGCCAGCAGTTGGGCGGACAGGGTCTATAATTCACCCCTCCACTTT
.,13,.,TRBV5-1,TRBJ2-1,CATMGLVGDEQFF,TGCGCCACCATGGGACTCGTGGGGGATGAGCAGTTCTTC
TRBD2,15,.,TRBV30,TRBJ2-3,CAWSGLAEYTDTQYF,TGTGCCTGGAGCGGACTAGCGGAATACACAGATACGCAGTATTTT
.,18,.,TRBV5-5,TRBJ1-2,CASSLSFLGVGTNYGYTF,TGTGCCAGCAGCTTGAGTTTTCTGGGGGTGGGGACTAACTATGGCTACACCTTC
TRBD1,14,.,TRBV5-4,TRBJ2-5,CASSSAQGEETQYF,TGTGCCAGCAGCTCGGCCCAGGGGGAAGAGACCCAGTACTTC
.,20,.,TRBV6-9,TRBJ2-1,CASSSPDTRAGLSSYNEQFF,TGTGCCAGCAGTTCCCCGGACACTCGGGCAGGGTTAAGCTCCTACAATGAGCAGTTCTTC
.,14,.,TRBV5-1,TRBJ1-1,CASSPGNQGTEAFF,TGCGCCAGCAGCCCCGGCAATCAGGGCACTGAAGCTTTCTTT
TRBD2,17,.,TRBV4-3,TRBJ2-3,CASSQDGVAGVTDTQYF,TGCGCCAGCAGCCAAGATGGGGTAGCGGGGGTCACAGATACGCAGTATTTT
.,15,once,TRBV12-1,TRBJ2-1,CASSSGLAGRDEQFF,TGTGCCAGCAGCTCGGGACTAGCGGGACGGGATGAGCAGTTCTTC
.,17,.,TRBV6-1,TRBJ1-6,CASSEAYWGRPNSPLHF,TGTGCCAGCAGTGAAGCCTATTGGGGGAGGCCTAATTCACCCCTCCACTTT
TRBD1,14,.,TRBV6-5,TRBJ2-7,CASSYSGTGYEQYF,TGTGCCAGCAGTTACTCCGGGACAGGGTACGAGCAGTACTTC
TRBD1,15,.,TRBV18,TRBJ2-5,CASSPGQVEWETQYF,TGTGCCAGCTCACCAGGACAGGTTGAATGGGAGACCCAGTACTTC
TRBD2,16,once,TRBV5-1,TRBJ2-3,CASSPGLAGASDTQYF,TGCGCCAGCAGCCCGGGACTAGCGGGGGCCTCAGATACGCAGTATTTT
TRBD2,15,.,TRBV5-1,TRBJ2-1,CASSWVTSAYNEQFF,TGCGCCAGCAGCTGGGTTACTAGCGCCTACAATGAGCAGTTCTTC
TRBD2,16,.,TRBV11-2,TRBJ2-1,CASSSRAGAPGNEQFF,TGTGCCAGCAGCTCCCGAGCGGGGGCCCCGGGCAATGAGCAGTTCTTC
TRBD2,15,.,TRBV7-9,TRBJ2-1,CASSFGLAGINEQFF,TGTGCCAGCAGCTTCGGACTAGCGGGTATCAATGAGCAGTTCTTC
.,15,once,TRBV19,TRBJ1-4,CASSVQGRTNEKLFF,TGTGCCAGTAGTGTGCAGGGGAGGACTAATGAAAAACTGTTTTTT
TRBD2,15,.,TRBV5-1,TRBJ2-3,CASSFSGGVTDTQYF,TGCGCCAGCAGCTTTAGCGGGGGGGTCACAGATACGCAGTATTTT
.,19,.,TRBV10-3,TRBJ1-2,CAISEPPGLESPSSYGYTF,TGTGCCATCAGTGAGCCTCCGGGCTTGGAGTCACCCTCCTCCTATGGCTACACCTTC
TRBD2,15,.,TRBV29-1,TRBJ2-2,CSVSSLAGGTGELFF,TGCAGCGTTTCTTCTTTAGCGGGCGGTACCGGGGAGCTGTTTTTT
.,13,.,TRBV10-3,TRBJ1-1,CAIRLTDNTEAFF,TGTGCCATCAGACTGACAGATAACACTGAAGCTTTCTTT
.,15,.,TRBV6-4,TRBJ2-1,CASSEGPRPYNEQFF,TGTGCCAGCAGTGAAGGCCCGAGACCCTACAATGAGCAGTTCTTC
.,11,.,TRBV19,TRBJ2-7,CASSIGSEQYF,TGTGCCAGTAGTATAGGTTCCGAGCAGTACTTC
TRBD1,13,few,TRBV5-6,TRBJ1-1,CASSLQGWDEAFF,TGTGCCAGCAGCCTACAGGGGTGGGATGAAGCTTTCTTT
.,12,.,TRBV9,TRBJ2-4,CASTDGSNIQYF,TGTGCCAGCACCGACGGCTCAAACATTCAGTACTTC
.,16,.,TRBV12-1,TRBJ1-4,CASSSRDRSTNEKLFF,TGTGCCAGCAGCTCGCGGGACAGATCAACTAATGAAAAACTGTTTTTT
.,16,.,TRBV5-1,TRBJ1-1,CASSLAGWAGNGEAFF,TGCGCCAGCAGCTTGGCCGGCTGGGCAGGGAACGGTGAAGCTTTCTTT
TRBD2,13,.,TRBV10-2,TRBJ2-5,CASSGTSGRTQYF,TGCGCCAGCAGTGGGACTAGCGGGAGGACCCAGTACTTC
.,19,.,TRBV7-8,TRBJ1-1,CASSFRDRRDGGANTEAFF,TGTGCCAGCAGCTTTAGGGATCGAAGGGACGGCGGGGCGAACACTGAAGCTTTCTTT
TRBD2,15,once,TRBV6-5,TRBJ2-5,CASSYGRLATETQYF,TGTGCCAGCAGTTACGGGAGACTAGCGACGGAGACCCAGTACTTC